This entry lists 24 T cell receptor beta chains sequenced from one sample in a study of spatial heterogeneity in lung cancer. TCRdb called the 5' RACE reads again in MiXCR, with one record for every CDR3 protein. This table holds approximately 6,300 distinct CDR3 sequences, less than 9.5% found once. Indicated time point: sample taken at primary tumor resection. This material consisted of normal lung tissue next to the tumor, taken at surgery. Receptors were obtained from a female donor with early-stage non-small cell lung cancer.

CDR3 residues: CASSPRDSYSGANVLTF. The DNA of the CDR3 is TGTGCCAGCAGCCCGAGGGACAGTTACTCTGGGGCCAACGTCCTGACTTTC. The chain uses TRBV11-1 and TRBJ2-6; 7 bases map to TRBD1. CDR1 is SGHAT and CDR2 is FQDESV in the germline V gene (reference sequence). Trimming removed 5 bases from V and 0 bases from J; junction bases left unmatched: 7. The CDR3 has 17 amino acids.

This clonotype has only a few counts. The gene calls are TRBV19 and TRBJ2-4, with 9 bases fitting TRBD2. This CDR3 is built from 17 residues. The germline V gene has CDR1 LNHDA and CDR2 SQIVND (reference sequence). V lost 7 bases to trimming and J lost 3 bases; unmatched junction nucleotides: 13. The CDR3, as DNA: TGTGCCAGTAACCCACGGGGGACAGCGGGGGGCAAAAACATTCAGTACTTC. This encodes CASNPRGTAGGKNIQYF.

This clonotype is labeled as medium-sized. The chain carries TRBV12-3 or TRBV12-4 and TRBJ1-1; D is uncertain. This CDR3 has 14 residues. The V gene lost 6 bases and the J gene lost 0 bases, with 11 bases spanning the gap. CDR3 region: CASRISTVNTEAFF. CDR3 DNA: TGTGCCAGCAGAATATCTACGGTGAACACTGAAGCTTTCTTT.

Turning to this clonotype: A much larger clone differs from this one at a single base, so this may be a read error. The rearrangement joins TRBV4-1 to TRBJ1-1; D not certain. The V gene's germline CDR1 is MGHRA and CDR2 YSYEKL. CDR3 length: 14 amino acids. As DNA, the CDR3 is TGCGCCAGCAGCCGAGACCCCATGAAGACTGAAGCTTTCTTT. Encoded protein: CASSRDPMKTEAFF.

This clonotype was seen at least ten times. The rearrangement joins TRBV29-1 to TRBJ1-1; TRBD1 might be the D (5 bases). Germline assignment: CDR1 SQVTM and CDR2 ANQGSEA. The CDR3 is 15 residues long. V was shortened by 7 bases and J by 5 bases, with 23 bases between the two germline ends. CDR3 amino acids: CSATPTRDLGTEAFF. DNA for the CDR3: TGCAGCGCTACCCCGACACGGGACTTGGGGACTGAAGCTTTCTTT.

This chain uses TRBV30 with TRBJ1-1; D is unresolved. Germline V CDR1 and CDR2: GTSNPN, SVGIG (reference sequence). This CDR3 region has 14 residues. The V end lost 4 bases, the J end lost 7 bases, and 19 bases lay between the germline ends. CDR3 nucleotide sequence: TGTGCCTGGACTCACCCGCAATTACCTCGTGAAGCTTTCTTT. Its protein is CAWTHPQLPREAFF.

This clonotype is medium-sized within its sample. The CDR3: CASSAGHINGYTF. CDR3 DNA sequence: TGTGCCAGCAGTGCGGGACATATTAATGGCTACACCTTC. V gene TRBV27 combines with J gene TRBJ1-2; D is possibly TRBD1 (6 bases). The CDR3 is 13 amino acids. Germline values: CDR1 MNHEY, CDR2 SMNVEV (reference sequence). The ends were cut back, 5 bases at V and 6 bases at J, with 13 bases in the middle.

This clonotype came up many times. The V call is TRBV6-6, the J call TRBJ2-2, with D maybe TRBD2 (5 bases). Germline lookup yields CDR1 MNHNY and CDR2 SVGAGI (reference sequence). Trimming pared 6 bases from V and 7 bases from J, leaving 9 bases between. The CDR3 runs 12 residues. The CDR3 reads CASRQSGGELFF. The CDR3 DNA follows: TGTGCCAGCAGGCAAAGCGGCGGGGAGCTGTTTTTT.

By its share, this clonotype is medium-sized. The J gene is TRBJ1-4, the V gene TRBV27; D is unclear. The CDR3 spans 15 residues. CDR1 MNHEY and CDR2 SMNVEV come from the germline V gene (reference sequence). Trimming left V 0 bases short and J 8 bases short, with 13 bases between. The CDR3: CASSLSGSYGEKLFF. CDR3 bases: TGTGCCAGCAGTTTATCGGGCAGCTACGGAGAAAAACTGTTTTTT.

By sample fraction, this clonotype is medium-sized. The chain recombines TRBV7-2 with TRBJ2-3, with D possibly matching TRBD2 (7 bases). The CDR3 contains 15 residues. V was cut by 5 bases and J by 6 bases, with 18 bases left in between. CDR1 is SGHTA, CDR2 FQGNSA, per germline. The chain's CDR3 is CASSLNGGPPDTQYF. Here the CDR3 DNA reads TGTGCCAGCAGCCTCAACGGGGGGCCCCCGGATACGCAGTATTTT. Full variable domain (rest looked up from reference TRBV7-2 and TRBJ2-3): GAGVSQSPSNKVTEKGKDVELRCDPISGHTALYWYRQSLGQGLEFLIYFQGNSAPDKSGLPSDRFSAERTGGSVSTLTIQRTQQEDSAVYLCASSLNGGPPDTQYFGPGTRLTVL.

By share, this clonotype ranks as large. A much bigger clone sits one base away, suggesting this may be a read error. The V and J genes are TRBV7-9 and TRBJ1-2; TRBD1 might be the D (5 bases). CDR3 length equals 13 residues. Germline V gene data show CDR1 as SEHNR and CDR2 as FQNEAQ (reference sequence). Trimming removed 8 bases at V and 1 base at J, with 11 bases between. CDR3 region: CASRDSRNYGYTF. As DNA, the CDR3 is TGTGCCAGCCGGGACTCCCGTAACTATGGCTACACCTTC.

This clonotype was seen more than once but under ten times. The CDR3 bases are TGCAGTGCTAGAGAACAGGGAAGCAACGAGCAGTACTTC. It is translated as CSAREQGSNEQYF. The rearrangement joins TRBV20-1 to TRBJ2-7; TRBD1 is a possible D gene (6 bases). Trimming took off 0 bases at V and 5 bases at J, with 11 bases between the two ends. The CDR3 length is 13 residues. Germline values: CDR1 DFQATT, CDR2 SNEGSKA (reference sequence).

Relative to its sample, this clonotype is medium-sized. J is TRBJ1-2 and V is TRBV3-1, with TRBD1 matching over 8 bases. This CDR3 comprises 13 residues. Losses at the gene ends were 4 bases for V and 7 bases for J; bases not matched to a gene: 5. The germline V gene has CDR1 LGHDT and CDR2 YNNKEL (reference sequence). CDR3 amino acids: CASSPTGEAGYTF. The CDR3 DNA reads as TGTGCCAGCAGCCCGACAGGGGAGGCTGGCTACACCTTC.

Ten or more counts support this clonotype. V is TRBV6-6 and J is TRBJ2-4, with 9 bases that match TRBD1. Germline-derived CDR1 and CDR2 are MNHNY and SVGAGI (reference sequence). The CDR3 length is 18 residues. V gave up 6 bases and J gave up 1 base; unmatched junction bases: 13. The CDR3 sequence is CASSSGTGRLGAKNIQYF. The DNA for the CDR3 is TGTGCCAGCAGCTCCGGGACAGGGAGGTTGGGGGCCAAAAACATTCAGTACTTC.

By sample fraction, this clonotype is medium-sized. J is TRBJ1-2 and V is TRBV27, with D maybe TRBD1 (6 bases). CDR1 and CDR2 (germline): MNHEY, SMNVEV (reference sequence). Trimming removed 6 bases at V and 4 bases at J, with 18 bases between. There are 15 residues in the CDR3. CDR3 loop: CASRAPGDFSYGYTF. CDR3 bases: TGTGCCAGCAGAGCTCCAGGGGATTTCAGCTATGGCTACACCTTC.

On this clonotype itself: A read error is possible here, since a much larger clone lies one base away. The rearrangement links TRBV20-1 to TRBJ2-3; the match to TRBD2 covers 9 bases. The CDR3 is 13 residues long. CDR1 and CDR2 from the germline V gene are DFQATT and SNEGSKA (reference sequence). CDR3 sequence: CSAIAGATDTRYF. In DNA, the CDR3 is TGCAGTGCCATAGCGGGGGCCACAGATACGCGGTATTTT.

This clonotype is medium-sized. The chain recombines TRBV27 with TRBJ1-1; D gene unclear. This CDR3 is 13 amino acids long. Trimming took 5 bases from V and 3 from J, leaving 10 bases between them. Germline V gives CDR1 MNHEY, CDR2 SMNVEV (reference sequence). The CDR3 DNA reads TGTGCCAGCAGTCACACATTCGACACTGAAGCTTTCTTT. Translated, it gives CASSHTFDTEAFF.

By its share, this clonotype is medium-sized. The V call is TRBV7-2, the J call TRBJ1-5, with TRBD1 as a possible D gene (6 bases). CDR3 length: 15 residues. The germline CDR1 and CDR2 sequences are SGHTA and FQGNSA. The V gene lost 5 bases and the J gene lost 0 bases, with 11 bases spanning the gap. CDR3 nucleotide sequence: TGTGCCAGCAGCACACAGGGTCTTAGCAATCAGCCCCAGCATTTT. Translating gives CASSTQGLSNQPQHF.

The chain carries TRBV7-2 and TRBJ2-1; the match to TRBD2 covers 15 bases. This CDR3 comprises 17 residues. V shed 5 bases, J shed 7 bases, and the junction held 9 bases outside the gene matches. Germline assignment: CDR1 SGHTA and CDR2 FQGNSA. CDR3 region: CASSPGLAGGLRNEQFF. The CDR3 DNA reads TGTGCCAGCAGCCCGGGACTAGCGGGGGGCCTAAGGAATGAGCAGTTCTTC. The full variable domain, with the rest looked up from reference TRBV7-2 and TRBJ2-1, is GAGVSQSPSNKVTEKGKDVELRCDPISGHTALYWYRQSLGQGLEFLIYFQGNSAPDKSGLPSDRFSAERTGGSVSTLTIQRTQQEDSAVYLCASSPGLAGGLRNEQFFGPGTRLTVL.

Sample share makes this clonotype medium-sized. The gene calls are TRBV5-1 and TRBJ2-3, with D possibly being TRBD1 (6 bases). The length of the CDR3 is 15 residues. CDR1 SGHRS and CDR2 YFSETQ come from the germline V gene. V was pared by 0 bases and J by 5 bases, with 13 bases between. DNA of the CDR3: TGCGCCAGCAGCTTGGACAGGGCATCGGGAGATACGCAGTATTTT. It is translated as CASSLDRASGDTQYF.

This clonotype came up many times. The V gene is TRBV5-6, the J gene TRBJ2-1; TRBD2 agrees at 11 bases. The germline V gene has CDR1 SGHDT and CDR2 YYEEEE. The length of the CDR3 is 16 residues. With V trimmed by 0 bases and J by 6 bases, 5 bases remained unmatched. CDR3 coding DNA: TGTGCCAGCAGCTTGGGACTAGCGGGGCTGCTCAATGAGCAGTTCTTC. Its translation: CASSLGLAGLLNEQFF.

In its sample, this clonotype is medium-sized (0.01 to 0.1%). The chain employs TRBV21-1 and TRBJ1-2; the table's D gene call, TRBD1, was not cross checked with the DNA. TRBV21-1 is a recognized pseudogene. This CDR3 comprises 14 residues. CDR3 region: CASTEGGPGVGYTF. The CDR3 DNA sequence: TGTGCCAGCACAGAAGGGGGGCCCGGGGTCGGCTACACCTTC.

This clonotype is medium-sized (0.01 to 0.1%). V and J are TRBV5-6 and TRBJ2-5; D possibly uses TRBD1 or TRBD2 (5 bases each). V lost 0 bases, J lost 4 bases, and 13 bases lay in between. The CDR3 extends over 15 amino acids. The germline CDR1 and CDR2 sequences are SGHDT and YYEEEE. The CDR3 region has the DNA TGTGCCAGCAGCTTGGTGTCCGGGGCCAGAGAGACCCAGTACTTC. Its translation: CASSLVSGARETQYF.

There are a few counts of this clonotype. V is TRBV4-2 and J is TRBJ2-7, with a possible D match to TRBD1 (5 bases). Trimming pared 0 bases from V and 3 bases from J, leaving 15 bases between. Germline V gene data show CDR1 as LGHNA and CDR2 as YNFKEQ. CDR3 length: 16 amino acids. In DNA form, the CDR3 reads TGTGCCAGCAGCCAAGATGGGGCAGGAGAATACTACGAGCAGTACTTC. Translation gives CASSQDGAGEYYEQYF.